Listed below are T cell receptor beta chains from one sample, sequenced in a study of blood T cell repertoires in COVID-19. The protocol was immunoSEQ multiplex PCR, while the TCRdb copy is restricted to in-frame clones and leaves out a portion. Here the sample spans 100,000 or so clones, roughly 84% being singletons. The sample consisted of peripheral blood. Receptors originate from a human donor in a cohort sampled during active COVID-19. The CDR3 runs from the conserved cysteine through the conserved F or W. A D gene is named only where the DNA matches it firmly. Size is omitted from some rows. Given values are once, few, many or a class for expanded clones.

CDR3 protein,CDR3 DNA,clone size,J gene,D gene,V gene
CASSPNLAGTYEQYF,TGTGCCAGCAGCCCTAATCTAGCGGGGACCTACGAGCAGTACTTC,once,TRBJ2-7,TRBD2,TRBV7-2
CASRGGQSESIAEAFF,TGTGCCAGCAGAGGAGGACAGTCTGAGAGTATCGCTGAAGCTTTCTTT,NA,TRBJ1-1,NA,TRBV9
CASSLGVTGYEQYF,TGTGCCAGCAGCCTCGGGGTCACTGGATACGAGCAGTACTTC,NA,TRBJ2-7,NA,TRBV7-3
CASGGLTTYTQYF,TGTGCCAGCGGGGGGCTAACCACCTATACGCAGTATTTT,NA,TRBJ2-3,NA,TRBV19
CASSLPDAGLRTEAFF,TGCGCCAGCAGCCTGCCGGATGCTGGCCTGAGGACTGAAGCTTTCTTT,NA,TRBJ1-1,NA,TRBV5-1
CASSWGTGGEAGELFF,TGTGCCAGCAGCTGGGGGACAGGGGGCGAGGCCGGGGAGCTGTTTTTT,once,TRBJ2-2,TRBD1,TRBV7-9
CASSQGGRAWFDTGELFF,TGCGCCAGCAGCCAAGGAGGCAGGGCATGGTTTGACACCGGGGAGCTGTTTTTT,NA,TRBJ2-2,NA,TRBV4-3
CASGEAGQETQYF,TGTGCTAGTGGTGAAGCGGGGCAAGAGACCCAGTACTTC,NA,TRBJ2-5,TRBD2,TRBV12-5
CASSNYTDTQYF,TGTGCCAGCAGCAACTACACAGATACGCAGTATTTT,NA,TRBJ2-3,NA,TRBV21-1
CASSIQGGVTEAFF,TGCGCCAGCAGCATACAGGGAGGGGTCACTGAAGCTTTCTTT,NA,TRBJ1-1,NA,TRBV5-1
CASGTDRANSPLHF,TGTGCTAGTGGAACCGACAGGGCTAATTCACCCCTCCACTTT,NA,TRBJ1-6,TRBD1,TRBV12-5
CASSQERGNQPQHF,TGCGCCAGCAGCCAAGAACGGGGAAATCAGCCCCAGCATTTT,NA,TRBJ1-5,NA,TRBV4-1
CSVEEGRVSSTDTQYF,TGCAGCGTTGAAGAAGGCAGGGTATCGAGCACAGATACGCAGTATTTT,NA,TRBJ2-3,NA,TRBV29-1
CASSLFDRHTEAFF,TGCGCCAGCAGCTTGTTCGACCGACATACAGAAGCTTTCTTT,NA,TRBJ1-1,NA,TRBV5-1
CASSHQAWTDLSSDTQYF,TGTGCCAGCAGCCACCAGGCCTGGACAGACCTTTCGTCAGATACGCAGTATTTT,NA,TRBJ2-3,NA,TRBV4-2
CATSDSCWTVTDTQYF,TGTGCCACCAGTGACTCCTGTTGGACAGTCACAGATACGCAGTATTTT,NA,TRBJ2-3,NA,TRBV24-1
CASRHPGGGGIYEQYF,TGTGCCAGCAGGCATCCGGGGGGCGGGGGTATCTACGAGCAGTACTTC,NA,TRBJ2-7,NA,TRBV28